These 3 T cell receptor beta chains were all obtained from the same sample, sequenced in a study of blood T cell repertoires in COVID-19. Assay: immunoSEQ multiplex PCR; the TCRdb copy retains only in-frame clones and omits some. Here the sample spans 110,000 or so clones, roughly 80% being singletons. The source material was peripheral blood. The receptors stem from a man between 65 and 80 years old with acute or convalescent COVID-19.

The genes are TRBV28 and TRBJ1-2, with 7 bases fitting TRBD1. CDR3 size: 14 residues. After removal of 6 bases from V and 3 bases from J, the junction contained 7 bases not matched to a gene. Germline CDR1 is MDHEN and CDR2 is SYDVKM. The CDR3 DNA reads TGTGCCAGCAGCGGACGACAGGGCTACTATGGCTACACCTTC. Its protein is CASSGRQGYYGYTF.

In DNA form, the CDR3 reads TGTGCCAGCAGCGAGGGACTAGCCTTCGACAATGAGCAGTTCTTC. Its translation: CASSEGLAFDNEQFF. The chain recombines TRBV9 with TRBJ2-1; TRBD2 aligns across 9 bases. This CDR3 is 15 amino acids long. Looked up from germline, CDR1 is SGDLS and CDR2 is YYNGEE. V was pared by 3 bases and J by 5 bases, with 6 bases of the junction left unmatched.

A few counts support this clone. The rearrangement joins TRBV5-1 to TRBJ2-1; TRBD1 aligns across 9 bases. From germline, CDR1 is SGHRS and CDR2 YFSETQ. Germline trimming cut 7 bases from V and 3 bases from J; bases unmatched to any gene: 14. The CDR3 sequence is 17 residues long. The CDR3 DNA follows: TGCGCCAGCGCACCGACCCACGTGGGACAGGGCTACAATGAGCAGTTCTTC. Its protein is CASAPTHVGQGYNEQFF.